This T cell receptor (beta chain) was captured in a study of healthy donors' naive CD4 and CD8 T cells. Overall study findings and caveats: Negatively charged CDR3s marked CD8+ lineage; positively charged CDR3s marked CD4+ lineage.

Starting from roughly 0.45 ug of total RNA, TCR libraries were made with linear amplification. TCRdb called the reads again in MiXCR, with one record for every CDR3 protein. The sample holds some 190,000 distinct CDR3 sequences, around three quarters seen once. CDR3 length: 17 residues. V lost 7 bases, J lost 0 bases, and 25 bases lay in between. Germline CDR1 is SQVTM and CDR2 is ANQGSEA. Naive CD4+ cells were sorted as CD4+CD8-CD45RO-CD45RA+; naive CD8+ as CD8+CD4-CD45RA+CD27bright. About this clonotype itself: Its specificity is not known.

This rearrangement joins TRBV29-1 to TRBJ2-7; maybe TRBD2 (5 bases). Input material: naive CD4+ and CD8+ T cells sorted from blood, pooled from several donors. The receptor was isolated from a pool of human donors in good health; the sample pools cells from several healthy donors. CDR3 DNA: TGCAGCGCCCAATCCCTAGCCCATGGCGGCAACTCCTACGAGCAGTACTTC. This encodes CSAQSLAHGGNSYEQYF.